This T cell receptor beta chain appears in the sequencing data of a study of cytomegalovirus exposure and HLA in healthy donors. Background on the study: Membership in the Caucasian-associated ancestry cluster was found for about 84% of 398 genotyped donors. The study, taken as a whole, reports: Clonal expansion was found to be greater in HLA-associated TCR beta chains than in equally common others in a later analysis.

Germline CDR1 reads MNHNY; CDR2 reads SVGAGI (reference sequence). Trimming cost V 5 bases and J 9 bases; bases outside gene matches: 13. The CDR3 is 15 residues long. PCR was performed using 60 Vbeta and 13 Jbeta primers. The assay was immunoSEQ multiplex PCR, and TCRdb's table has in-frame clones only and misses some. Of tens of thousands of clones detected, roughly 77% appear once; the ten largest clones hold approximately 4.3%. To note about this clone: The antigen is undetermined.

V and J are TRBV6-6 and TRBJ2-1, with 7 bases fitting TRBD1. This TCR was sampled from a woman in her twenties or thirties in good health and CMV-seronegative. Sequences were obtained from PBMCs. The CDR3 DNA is TGTGCCAGCAGTCCGGGGACAGCCTCTGCGTTTGAGCAGTTCTTC. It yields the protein CASSPGTASAFEQFF.